One sample yielded the 9 T cell receptor beta chains listed below, sequenced in a study of CD8+ T cells in alopecia areata (dated by TCRdb to the late 2010s). The time point label for this specimen denotes: around 4 weeks on oral tofacitinib. The treatment or condition label, read with the paper, signifies: oral pan-JAK inhibitor, 5-10 mg twice daily. Libraries were prepared through the immunoSEQ multiplex PCR assay. For TCR sequencing, RNA was extracted from every sample and reverse transcribed into cDNA to serve as template. This is the immuneACCESS table as TCRdb keeps it, with only in-frame sequences that have V and J called. A part of the clones is gone; compared with another copy, unresolved V genes explain less than half, and the rest is unexplained. This sample is represented by 150,000 to 200,000 clones; around three fifths of them were singletons. In total, the top ten clones hold approximately 0.9% of the sample.

Sequencing used CD4+ T cells sorted from blood, obtained at week 4, from a patient treated with tofacitinib. Every receptor here comes from a human donor with alopecia areata.

J is TRBJ2-5 and V is TRBV4-1; 14 bases are a match to TRBD2. The CDR3 is made up of 16 amino acids. CDR1 and CDR2 from the germline V gene are MGHRA and YSYEKL. The J segment lost 5 bases and the V segment lost 1 base, leaving 3 bases of the junction unmatched. CDR3 sequence reads: CASSQGGLAGVETQYF. The CDR3 DNA is TGCGCCAGCAGCCAAGGGGGACTAGCGGGGGTGGAGACCCAGTACTTC.

The chain uses TRBV29-1 and TRBJ2-3, with D possibly matching TRBD2 (6 bases). Trimming took off 7 bases at V and 4 bases at J, with 18 bases between the two ends. The CDR3 is made up of 14 amino acids. In germline, CDR1 is SQVTM, CDR2 ANQGSEA. The CDR3 reads CSARPRRGADTQYF. In nucleotides, the CDR3 is TGCAGCGCCAGGCCCCGGAGGGGAGCAGATACGCAGTATTTT.

This chain joins TRBV4-3 and TRBJ2-5; 10 nucleotides align to TRBD2. The V and J ends lost 1 base and 1 base, in that order; junction bases with no gene match: 3. The CDR3 totals 16 residues. Germline values: CDR1 LGHNA, CDR2 YSLEER. The CDR3 nucleotides read TGCGCCAGCAGCCAAGGGCCTAGCGGGGGCCAAGAGACCCAGTACTTC. Its protein product is CASSQGPSGGQETQYF.

J is TRBJ1-2 and V is TRBV15, with TRBD1 identical over 7 bases. Germline CDR1 is LNHNV and CDR2 is YYDKDF (reference sequence). The trim removed 2 bases at V and 6 bases at J, leaving 9 bases unmatched. This CDR3 has 15 residues. CDR3 nucleotide sequence: TGTGCCACCAGCAGAAGAAGAGGGGGCACCCATGGCTACACCTTC. This gives the protein CATSRRRGGTHGYTF.

The chain employs TRBV4-3 and TRBJ2-3; D possibly corresponds to TRBD2 (5 bases). Trimming took off 4 bases at V and 3 bases at J, with 20 bases between the two ends. Germline CDR1 LGHNA, CDR2 YSLEER. The CDR3 extends over 17 amino acids. This CDR3 reads CASSPGTTTWETDTQYF. In DNA form, the CDR3 reads TGCGCCAGCAGCCCAGGCACAACGACTTGGGAGACAGATACGCAGTATTTT.

This clone was detected a few times. The chain couples TRBV29-1 to TRBJ2-1, with D possibly TRBD2 on 5 matching bases. The CDR3 has 13 amino acids. The V gene lost 6 bases and the J gene lost 4 bases, with 13 bases spanning the gap. The germline CDR1 and CDR2 sequences are SQVTM and ANQGSEA. CDR3 coding DNA: TGCAGCGTCGCCCGAGGGATGTACAATGAGCAGTTCTTC. Translating it yields CSVARGMYNEQFF.

The V call is TRBV5-1, the J call TRBJ2-3, with D unclear. Trimming pared 7 bases from V and 4 bases from J, leaving 16 bases between. The V gene's germline CDR1 is SGHRS and CDR2 YFSETQ. This CDR3 comprises 14 residues. The CDR3 spells CASAPQGPPDTQYF. The CDR3 DNA follows: TGCGCCAGCGCCCCGCAAGGGCCGCCAGATACGCAGTATTTT.

The chain is built from TRBV5-1 and TRBJ2-1; possibly TRBD2 for D (5 bases). The ends were cut back, 7 bases at V and 0 bases at J, with 17 bases in the middle. This CDR3 region has 16 residues. Germline V gives CDR1 SGHRS, CDR2 YFSETQ. CDR3 region: CASYQRTTSSYNEQFF. The CDR3, as DNA: TGCGCCAGCTACCAGCGGACGACGAGCTCCTACAATGAGCAGTTCTTC. Full variable domain (rest looked up from reference TRBV5-1 and TRBJ2-1): KAGVTQTPRYLIKTRGQQVTLSCSPISGHRSVSWYQQTPGQGLQFLFEYFSETQRNKGNFPGRFSGRQFSNSRSEMNVSTLELGDSALYLCASYQRTTSSYNEQFFGPGTRLTVL.

J is TRBJ1-1 and V is TRBV5-6; 10 bases are a match to TRBD1. The CDR3 sequence is 17 residues long. Germline CDR1 SGHDT, CDR2 YYEEEE. V gave up 0 bases and J gave up 1 base; unmatched junction bases: 6. CDR3 residues: CASSLVTGGDGNTEAFF. CDR3 nucleotide sequence: TGTGCCAGCAGCTTGGTGACAGGGGGCGATGGGAACACTGAAGCTTTCTTT.